Detailed here is one TCR beta chain. The antigen is unknown. The sample comes from a study of T-cell memory formation after mild COVID-19. Study outcomes and limitations: Among CD4+ contracting clones, most were CM and EM, and CD8+ ones EMRA.

Using its own MiXCR run on the 5' RACE reads, TCRdb lists one record per CDR3 protein. This table holds 240,000 or so distinct CDR3 sequences, around 10% found once. This CDR3 is built from 14 residues. Germline V gene sequence: CDR1 MDHEN, CDR2 SYDVKM. V gave up 5 bases and J gave up 5 bases; unmatched junction bases: 8. The rearrangement joins TRBV28 to TRBJ1-2; 7 bases line up with TRBD1. Input material: PBMCs or a T cell subset sorted from them (not recorded which). This clonotype was obtained from a man aged 18 to 30 who had mild COVID-19 (a few samples of this study predate the infection). Cell type and time point are not known. The CDR3 DNA reads as TGTGCCAGCAGTGAGGTGGGGACAGATTATGGCTACACCTTC. It encodes CASSEVGTDYGYTF.